The source of this T cell receptor beta chain is a study of blood T cell repertoires in COVID-19. Study as a whole: The United States, Italy and Spain provided the acute and convalescent COVID-19 samples.

The length of the CDR3 is 18 residues. Germline V lookup: CDR1 SGHTA, CDR2 FQGNSA. With V trimmed by 2 bases and J by 4 bases, 15 bases remained unmatched. Original analysis: Estimates of nucleated cell counts were drawn from the amplification of reference gene primers. Clones were sequenced by immunoSEQ multiplex PCR, and TCRdb holds only the in-frame ones, with some missing. Clone size and the V and J calls come from that table; the DNA yielded D and trimming. The profile shows fewer than 250,000 clones, 84% of them singletons. This clone was picked up a small number of times. The origin of this receptor is a woman between 65 and 79 years old with active or convalescent COVID-19. The material sequenced was peripheral blood. The chain employs TRBV7-2 and TRBJ2-3; 7 nucleotides align to TRBD2. The DNA of the CDR3 is TGTGCCAGCAGCTTAAATAAAGGGGCGGGAGACGGCGCAGATACGCAGTATTTT. It encodes CASSLNKGAGDGADTQYF.